This paragraph covers one T cell receptor beta chain sequence. Antigen specificity is unknown. Sequencing used immunoSEQ multiplex PCR; TCRdb keeps in-frame clones, though not all of them. Among over 850,000 clones listed, about four fifths were seen once. This specimen belongs to a study of shared clonotypes between healthy human individuals. Whole-study findings and limits: Clonotypes not shared had lower generation probabilities than those common to all four donors. Large sequencing depth failed to make sorted-subset sequencing complete, rarefaction showed. It was the few donors that limited the genetic and exposure-history diversity represented.

The CDR3 totals 15 residues. With 5 bases removed from V and 5 bases from J, the gap between germline ends came to 19 bases. Germline V gene sequence: CDR1 SEHNR, CDR2 FQNEAQ (reference sequence). V usage is TRBV7-9 and J usage is TRBJ2-7; D possibly corresponds to TRBD2 (6 bases). Material: memory CD4+ T cells from PBMCs. Noted subset: CD45RA-negative fraction. The clonotype was recovered from a young man in good health. Some clones in this sample may be carry-over from other donors' samples. DNA for the CDR3: TGTGCCAGCAGCCCGCGGGCCGGGAGACCCCACGAGCAGTACTTC. It codes for CASSPRAGRPHEQYF.